Listed here is a single T cell receptor beta chain. Its antigen is currently not known. No base quality information exists; no much larger clone differs at one position. The entry originates in a study of control samples from healthy donors and cancer patients (dated by TCRdb to 2020 to 2021). Via the germline V gene, CDR1 is ENHRY and CDR2 SYGVKD. The CDR3 covers 14 residues, taking in both the cysteine and the phenylalanine. The retained sequence is limited to the CDR3, 42 bases, with the frame set at the first base. Here V drops 2 bases and J drops 3 bases, and the junction holds 0 bases not matched to any gene. The library was built by means of the immunoSEQ multiplex PCR assay. TCRdb's version of the immuneACCESS table is confined to in-frame rearrangements and falls short of the full clone set. An unresolved V gene accounts for under half of the shortfall where checked; the remainder is of unknown origin. This sample gives fewer than 130,000 clones in total; more than 75% of them show up just once. 3.5% to 4% of the sample belongs to the ten largest clones.

The chain couples TRBV10-3 to TRBJ2-3; 9 central nucleotides agree with TRBD1. Specimen: PBMCs. This TCR derives from an older woman with lung cancer. The CDR3 amino acid sequence is: CAISEGTGTDTQYF. In nucleotides, the sequence is TGTGCCATCAGTGAGGGGACAGGGACAGATACGCAGTATTTT.